This T cell receptor (beta chain) was observed in a study of blood T cell repertoires in COVID-19. Study at large: Samples of COVID-19 (acute and convalescent) were obtained from the United States, Italy and Spain. PBMCs, B-cell-depleted T cells, or T cells were the source of the cDNA or gDNA that made up the material.

Trimming cost V 7 bases and J 10 bases, with 7 bases left between them. From germline, CDR1 is SQVTM and CDR2 ANQGSEA. This CDR3 has 8 residues. Data came from immunoSEQ multiplex PCR; TCRdb stores just in-frame clones and leaves some out. This repertoire shows roughly 250,000 clones, 84% found once; its top ten account for approximately 1.5%. This receptor was taken from a middle-aged woman who had recovered from COVID-19. Sequenced material: peripheral blood. The rearrangement uses TRBV29-1 and TRBJ1-2; no clear D gene. The CDR3 DNA is TGCAGCGCCGTAGACTACACCTTC. Translating gives CSAVDYTF. The full variable domain, with the rest looked up from reference TRBV29-1 and TRBJ1-2, is SAVISQKPSRDICQRGTSLTIQCQVDSQVTMMFWYRQQPGQSLTLIATANQGSEATYESGFVIDKFPISRPNLTFSTLTVSNMSPEDSSIYLCSAVDYTFGSGTRLTVV.